These T cell receptor beta chains were read from a single sample in a study of OX40 agonist ivuxolimab in advanced cancers. Sequencing was performed with immunoSEQ multiplex PCR; in TCRdb, only in-frame clones are kept and a portion is missing. The sample includes about 100,000 clones, approximately 90% of them seen just once. The source was CD4+ or CD8+ T cells sorted from blood, collected in a trial of the OX40 agonist ivuxolimab. These receptors all stem from an adult with an advanced solid tumor such as melanoma, head and neck, liver or kidney cancer. The CDR3 runs from the conserved cysteine through the conserved F or W. Clone size is stated in some rows and not others, as once, few, many or a class when expanded.

clone size	J gene	V gene	CDR3 protein
-	TRBJ2-5	TRBV5-1	CASSSGSGSRETQYF
-	TRBJ2-7	TRBV6-5	CASSNRDRLTYEQYF
-	TRBJ2-2	TRBV4-2	CASSQRLTMNTGELFF
-	TRBJ1-5	TRBV5-1	CASSTEGNQPQHF
-	TRBJ1-5	TRBV19	CASSIPTGDGPQHF
-	TRBJ2-1	TRBV5-1	CASSVTSGSSYNEQFF
-	TRBJ2-1	TRBV7-2	CASSLSERERDDEQFF
-	TRBJ2-5	TRBV7-2	CASSLVWGARETQYF
-	TRBJ1-5	TRBV28	CASSFQGRGPQHF
-	TRBJ2-7	TRBV13	CASSFSYEQYF
-	TRBJ1-5	TRBV14	CASSRQGSNQPQHF
-	TRBJ1-1	TRBV5-4	CASSLDQGSNTEAFF
-	TRBJ2-5	TRBV2	CASNLAGFQETQYF
-	TRBJ2-3	TRBV7-2	CASSLGTGWVAQYF
-	TRBJ2-2	TRBV29-1	CSVGLAGITGELFF
-	TRBJ2-7	TRBV6-1	CASSRGQEYEQYF
-	TRBJ2-5	TRBV2	CASCGLEGETQYF
-	TRBJ2-7	TRBV6-5	CASSALRAGGYEQYF
-	TRBJ2-1	TRBV5-1	CASSLGGTSVSNEQFF
-	TRBJ2-5	TRBV27	CASSYRGLAGVTRETQYF
-	TRBJ2-1	TRBV19	CASTPSGESSNEQFF
-	TRBJ2-1	TRBV19	CASSIEPGRNEQFF
-	TRBJ2-7	TRBV6-5	CASSYRGTGIYEQYF
-	TRBJ2-3	TRBV2	CASSQGTDTQYF
-	TRBJ1-2	TRBV5-1	CASSPSGDDGYTF
-	TRBJ2-7	TRBV6-5	CAELRPWYEQYF
-	TRBJ1-1	TRBV5-4	CASSQDRVRAEAFF
-	TRBJ1-5	TRBV6-1	CASSGGEGLWPSNQPQHF
-	TRBJ1-5	TRBV9	CASSGQGQAQPQHF
-	TRBJ2-2	TRBV20-1	CSVGTGELFF
-	TRBJ2-4	TRBV4-2	CASSHSTGGGSGIGSKNIQYF
-	TRBJ2-3	TRBV18	CASSLSSGRVSDTQYF
-	TRBJ2-1	TRBV7-2	CASSSRGGSYNEQFF
-	TRBJ2-7	TRBV7-8	CASSPQIDSYEQYF
-	TRBJ2-5	TRBV7-2	CASSARLAGGLETQYF
-	TRBJ2-1	TRBV30	CAWNGQDRYEQFF
-	TRBJ2-5	TRBV28	CASSLGGYQETQYF
-	TRBJ2-2	TRBV11-3	CASSLALTGELFF
-	TRBJ2-1	TRBV5-6	CASGSGTDSSYNEQFF
-	TRBJ1-2	TRBV4-1	CASSQSNQGASLFRGYTF
-	TRBJ2-3	TRBV7-9	CASSLGLAVRTDTQYF
-	TRBJ2-7	TRBV11-2	CASSPRLYEQYF
-	TRBJ2-6	TRBV14	CASSQSSGANVLTF
-	TRBJ2-3	TRBV18	CASSPPVASVTDTQYF
-	TRBJ2-7	TRBV5-1	CASSLAESGGSYEQYF
-	TRBJ2-1	TRBV15	CATSRSFAGGLTNEQFF
-	TRBJ2-3	TRBV9	CASSSRTAGTDTQYF
-	TRBJ2-6	TRBV6-6	CASSRTGGGANVLTF
-	TRBJ1-5	TRBV28	CASSLWGGAGGPQHF
-	TRBJ1-2	TRBV6-5	CAGRVTANYGYTF
once	TRBJ1-5	TRBV5-6	CASSSRDTNQPQHF
-	TRBJ2-5	TRBV11-2	CASSLASVGETQYF
-	TRBJ1-1	TRBV4-3	CASSQDRGSRTEAFF